The clone carrying this T cell receptor beta chain was counted ten times or more. This record belongs to a study of T cells in Graves' hyperthyroidism and ophthalmopathy. The CDR3 regions of TCR beta were amplified from RNA transcripts. A first-round RT-PCR of the TCR CDR3 used the HTBI primer set. TCRdb re-called the multiplex PCR reads with MiXCR, one entry per CDR3 protein. The profile covers around 600,000 distinct CDR3 sequences, with over 12% appearing a single time and over 6% taken by the ten largest. The sequenced sample consisted of blood. This clonotype originated in a woman between 18 and 30 years old with Graves' ophthalmopathy.

CDR3 sequence: CASSDGDPTGGYEQYF. CDR3 DNA: TGTGCCAGCAGTGACGGGGACCCGACAGGGGGCTACGAGCAGTACTTC. The rearrangement links TRBV2 to TRBJ2-7, with TRBD1 identical over 9 bases. Germline CDR1 and CDR2: SNHLY and FYNNEI. The V gene end was trimmed by 3 bases and the J gene end by 3 bases; junction bases not matched to a gene: 9. The CDR3 has 16 amino acids.